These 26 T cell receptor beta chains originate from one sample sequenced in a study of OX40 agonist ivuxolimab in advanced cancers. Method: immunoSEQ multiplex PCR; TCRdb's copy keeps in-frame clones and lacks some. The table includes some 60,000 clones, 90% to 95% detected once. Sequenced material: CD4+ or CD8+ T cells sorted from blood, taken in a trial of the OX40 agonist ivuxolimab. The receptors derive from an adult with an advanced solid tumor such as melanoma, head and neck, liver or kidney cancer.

The CDR3 bases are TGCAGCGGAAACCCCAGGACTAGCGGGGAACACAATGAGCAGTTCTTC. Its translation is CSGNPRTSGEHNEQFF. The rearrangement uses TRBV29-1 and TRBJ2-1, with TRBD2 matching 12 bases. There are 16 residues in the CDR3. Germline lookup yields CDR1 SQVTM and CDR2 ANQGSEA. The J segment lost 5 bases and the V segment lost 7 bases, leaving 12 bases of the junction unmatched.

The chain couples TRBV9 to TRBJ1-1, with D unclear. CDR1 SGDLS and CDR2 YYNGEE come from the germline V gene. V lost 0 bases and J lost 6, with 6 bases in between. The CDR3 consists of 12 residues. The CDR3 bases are TGTGCCAGCAGCGTAGGCGGTCCTGAAGCTTTCTTT. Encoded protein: CASSVGGPEAFF.

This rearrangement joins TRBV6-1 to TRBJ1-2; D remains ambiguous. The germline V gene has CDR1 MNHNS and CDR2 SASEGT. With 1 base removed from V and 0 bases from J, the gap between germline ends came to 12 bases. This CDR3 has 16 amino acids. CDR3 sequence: CASSEEWVGTNYGYTF. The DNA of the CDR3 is TGTGCCAGCAGTGAAGAATGGGTGGGCACTAACTATGGCTACACCTTC.

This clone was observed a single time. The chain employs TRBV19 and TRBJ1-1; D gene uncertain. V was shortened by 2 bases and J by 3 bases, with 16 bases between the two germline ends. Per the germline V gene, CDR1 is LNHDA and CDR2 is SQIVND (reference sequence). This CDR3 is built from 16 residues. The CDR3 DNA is TGTGCCAGTAGTATATTAAGGGAGGTAAGGCACACTGAAGCTTTCTTT. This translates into CASSILREVRHTEAFF.

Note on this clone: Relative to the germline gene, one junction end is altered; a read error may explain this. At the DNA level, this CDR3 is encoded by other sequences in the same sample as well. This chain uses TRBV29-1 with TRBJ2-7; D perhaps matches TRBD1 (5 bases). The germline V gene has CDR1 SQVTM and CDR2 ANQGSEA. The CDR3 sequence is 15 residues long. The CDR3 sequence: CSVGGADLQGYEQYF. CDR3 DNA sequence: TGCAGCGTTGGTGGGGCAGACCTACAAGGGTACGAACAGTACTTC.

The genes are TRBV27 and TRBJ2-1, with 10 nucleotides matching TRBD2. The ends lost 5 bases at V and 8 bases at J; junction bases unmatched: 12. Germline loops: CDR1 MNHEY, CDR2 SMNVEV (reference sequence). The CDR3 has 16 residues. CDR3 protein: CASSPSVSGRIDEQFF. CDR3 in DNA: TGTGCCAGCAGTCCCTCTGTTAGCGGGAGGATAGATGAGCAGTTCTTC.

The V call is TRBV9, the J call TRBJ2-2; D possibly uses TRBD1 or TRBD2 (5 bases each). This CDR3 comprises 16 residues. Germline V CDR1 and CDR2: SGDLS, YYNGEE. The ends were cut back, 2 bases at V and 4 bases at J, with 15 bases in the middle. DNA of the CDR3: TGTGCCAGCAGCGTCACTAGGGCAGGGACCACCGGGGAGCTGTTTTTT. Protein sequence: CASSVTRAGTTGELFF.

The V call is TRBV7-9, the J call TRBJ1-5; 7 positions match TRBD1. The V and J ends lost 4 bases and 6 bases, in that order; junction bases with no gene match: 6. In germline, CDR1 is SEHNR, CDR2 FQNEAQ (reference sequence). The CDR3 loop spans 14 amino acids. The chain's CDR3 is CASSSQGMGQPQHF. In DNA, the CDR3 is TGTGCCAGCAGCTCACAGGGGATGGGTCAGCCCCAGCATTTT.

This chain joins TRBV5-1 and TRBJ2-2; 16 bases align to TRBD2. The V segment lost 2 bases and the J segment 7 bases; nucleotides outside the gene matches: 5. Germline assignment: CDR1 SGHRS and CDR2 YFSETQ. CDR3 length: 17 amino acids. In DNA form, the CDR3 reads TGCGCCAGCAGCTTTGGGACTAGCGGGAGGGCCGGCGGGGAGCTGTTTTTT. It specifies CASSFGTSGRAGGELFF.

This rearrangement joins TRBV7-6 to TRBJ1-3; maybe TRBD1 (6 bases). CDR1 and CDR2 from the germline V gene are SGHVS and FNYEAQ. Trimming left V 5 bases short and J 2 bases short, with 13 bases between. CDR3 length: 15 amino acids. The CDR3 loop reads CASSTGQSPGNTIYF. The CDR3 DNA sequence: TGTGCCAGCAGCACCGGACAGTCCCCTGGAAACACCATATATTTT.

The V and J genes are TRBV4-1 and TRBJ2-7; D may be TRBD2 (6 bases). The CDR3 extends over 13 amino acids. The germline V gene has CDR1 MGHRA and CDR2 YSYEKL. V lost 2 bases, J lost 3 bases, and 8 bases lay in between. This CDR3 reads CASSQRLGYEQYF. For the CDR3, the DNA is TGCGCCAGCAGCCAACGACTAGGCTACGAGCAGTACTTC.

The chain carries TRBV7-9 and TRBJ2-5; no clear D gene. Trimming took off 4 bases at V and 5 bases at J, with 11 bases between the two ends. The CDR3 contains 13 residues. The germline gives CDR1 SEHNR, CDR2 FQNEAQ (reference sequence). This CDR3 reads CASSYSSWETQYF. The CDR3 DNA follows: TGTGCCAGCAGCTATTCAAGCTGGGAGACCCAGTACTTC.

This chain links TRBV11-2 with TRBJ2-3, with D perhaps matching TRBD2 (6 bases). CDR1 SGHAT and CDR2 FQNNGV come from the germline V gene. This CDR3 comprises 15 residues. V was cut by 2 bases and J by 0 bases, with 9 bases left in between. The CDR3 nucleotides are TGTGCCAGCAGCTTATCGAGCGGGAGCACAGATACGCAGTATTTT. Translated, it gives CASSLSSGSTDTQYF.

CDR3 nucleotide sequence: TGTGCCAGCAGTTCGACTGGACTAGCGGGCTACGAGCAGTACTTC. As protein: CASSSTGLAGYEQYF. J is TRBJ2-7 and V is TRBV6-5; 11 positions match TRBD2. V was pared by 4 bases and J by 3 bases, with 5 bases of the junction left unmatched. This CDR3 has 15 amino acids. Germline V gene data show CDR1 as MNHEY and CDR2 as SVGAGI.

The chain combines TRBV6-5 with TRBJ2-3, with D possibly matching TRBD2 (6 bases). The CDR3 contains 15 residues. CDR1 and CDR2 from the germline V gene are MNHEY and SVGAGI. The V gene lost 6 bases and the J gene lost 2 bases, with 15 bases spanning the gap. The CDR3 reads CASRLRDLPTDTQYF. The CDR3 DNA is TGTGCCAGCAGGCTCCGGGACTTACCCACAGATACGCAGTATTTT.

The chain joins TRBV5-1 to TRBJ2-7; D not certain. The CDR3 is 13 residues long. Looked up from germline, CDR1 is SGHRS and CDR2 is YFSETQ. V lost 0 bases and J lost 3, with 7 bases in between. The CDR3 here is CASSLGGNYEQYF. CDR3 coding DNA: TGCGCCAGCAGCTTGGGTGGAAACTACGAGCAGTACTTC.

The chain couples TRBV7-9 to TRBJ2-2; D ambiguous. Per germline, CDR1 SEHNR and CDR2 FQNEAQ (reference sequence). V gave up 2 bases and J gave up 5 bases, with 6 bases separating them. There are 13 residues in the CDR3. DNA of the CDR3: TGTGCCAGCAGCTTAATTGCAACCGGGGAGCTGTTTTTT. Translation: CASSLIATGELFF.

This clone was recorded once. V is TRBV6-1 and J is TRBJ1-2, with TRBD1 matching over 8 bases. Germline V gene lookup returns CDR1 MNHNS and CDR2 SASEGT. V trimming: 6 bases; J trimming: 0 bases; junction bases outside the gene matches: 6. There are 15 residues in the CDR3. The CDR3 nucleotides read TGTGCCAGCAGGGTCGGACAGGGAACTAACTATGGCTACACCTTC. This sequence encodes CASRVGQGTNYGYTF.

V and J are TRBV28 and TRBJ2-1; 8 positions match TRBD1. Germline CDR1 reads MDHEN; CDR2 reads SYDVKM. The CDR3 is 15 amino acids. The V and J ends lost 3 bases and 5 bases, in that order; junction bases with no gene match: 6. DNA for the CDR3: TGTGCCAGCAGTTTCCGGGACAGGTATGACAATGAGCAGTTCTTC. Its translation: CASSFRDRYDNEQFF.

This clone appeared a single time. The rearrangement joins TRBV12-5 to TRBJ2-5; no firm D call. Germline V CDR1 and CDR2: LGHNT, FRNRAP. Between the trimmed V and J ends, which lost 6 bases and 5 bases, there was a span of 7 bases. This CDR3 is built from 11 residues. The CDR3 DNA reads TGTGCTAGTGGCTCCTTGGAGACCCAGTACTTC. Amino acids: CASGSLETQYF.

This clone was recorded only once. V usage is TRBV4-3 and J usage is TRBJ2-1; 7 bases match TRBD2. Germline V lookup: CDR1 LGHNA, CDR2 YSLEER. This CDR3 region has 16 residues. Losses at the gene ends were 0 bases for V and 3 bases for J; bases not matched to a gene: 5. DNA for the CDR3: TGCGCCAGCAGCCAAGAGTCTAGCGGTCTCTACAATGAGCAGTTCTTC. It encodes CASSQESSGLYNEQFF.

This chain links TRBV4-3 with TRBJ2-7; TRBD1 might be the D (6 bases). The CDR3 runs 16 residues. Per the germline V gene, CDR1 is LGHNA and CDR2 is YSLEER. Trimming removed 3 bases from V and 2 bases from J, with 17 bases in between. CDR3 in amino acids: CASSQGWGPGTYEQYF. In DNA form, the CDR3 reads TGCGCCAGCAGCCAGGGGTGGGGGCCAGGGACCTACGAGCAGTACTTC.

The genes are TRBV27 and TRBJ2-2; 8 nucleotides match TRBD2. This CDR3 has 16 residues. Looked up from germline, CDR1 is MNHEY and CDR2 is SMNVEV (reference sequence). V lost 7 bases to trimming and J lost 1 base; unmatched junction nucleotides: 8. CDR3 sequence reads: CASTLAGGLNTGELFF. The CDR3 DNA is TGTGCCAGCACATTGGCGGGAGGACTGAACACCGGGGAGCTGTTTTTT.

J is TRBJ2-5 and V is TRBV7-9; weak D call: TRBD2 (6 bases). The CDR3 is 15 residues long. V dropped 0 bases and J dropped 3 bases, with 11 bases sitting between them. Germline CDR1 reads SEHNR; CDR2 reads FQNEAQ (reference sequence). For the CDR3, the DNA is TGTGCCAGCAGCTTAGCTAGGAGGGCCGAAGAGACCCAGTACTTC. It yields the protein CASSLARRAEETQYF.

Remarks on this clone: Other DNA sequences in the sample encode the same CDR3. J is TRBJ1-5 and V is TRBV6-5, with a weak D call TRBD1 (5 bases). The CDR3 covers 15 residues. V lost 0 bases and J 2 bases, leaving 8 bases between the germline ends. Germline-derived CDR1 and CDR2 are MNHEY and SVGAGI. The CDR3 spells CASSYSGGGNQPQHF. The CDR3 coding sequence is TGTGCCAGCAGTTACTCGGGGGGAGGCAATCAGCCCCAGCATTTT.

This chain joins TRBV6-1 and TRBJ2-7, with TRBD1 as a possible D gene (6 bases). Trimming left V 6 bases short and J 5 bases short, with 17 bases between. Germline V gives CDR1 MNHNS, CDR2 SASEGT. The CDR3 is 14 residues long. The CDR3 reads CASRASRGSDEQYF. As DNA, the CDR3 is TGTGCCAGCAGGGCGAGCAGGGGAAGTGACGAGCAGTACTTC.